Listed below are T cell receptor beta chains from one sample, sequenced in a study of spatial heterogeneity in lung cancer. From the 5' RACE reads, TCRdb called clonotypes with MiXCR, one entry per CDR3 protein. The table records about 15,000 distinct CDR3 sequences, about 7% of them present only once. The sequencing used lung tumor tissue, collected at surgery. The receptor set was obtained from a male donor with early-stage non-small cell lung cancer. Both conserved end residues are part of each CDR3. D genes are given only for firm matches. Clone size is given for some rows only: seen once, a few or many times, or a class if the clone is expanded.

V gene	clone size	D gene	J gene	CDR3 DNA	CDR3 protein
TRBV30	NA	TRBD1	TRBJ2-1	TGTGCCTGGAGTGCTGGTGGGGACAGGGATAATGAGCAGTTCTTC	CAWSAGGDRDNEQFF
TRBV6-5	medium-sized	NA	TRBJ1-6	TGTGCCAGCAGTTACTCGGCTGCGTACGATCCGCCCCTCCACTTT	CASSYSAAYDPPLHF
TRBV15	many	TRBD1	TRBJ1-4	TGTGCCACCACCGCGACAGGGAATGAAAAACTGTTTTTT	CATTATGNEKLFF
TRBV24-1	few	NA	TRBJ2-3	TGTGCCACCAGTGATAACAGGGTTGGTAGCCTTCAGTATTTT	CATSDNRVGSLQYF
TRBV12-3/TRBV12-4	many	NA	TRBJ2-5	TGTGCCAGCACCTCAGGAGAGACCCAGTACTTC	CASTSGETQYF
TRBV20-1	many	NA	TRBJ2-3	TGCAGTGCTAGAACCGGGTCCTCGGAAGATACGCAGTATTTT	CSARTGSSEDTQYF
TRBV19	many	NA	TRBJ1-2	TGTGCCAGTAGTCAACGGGGGGCAGCCTCTAACTATGGCTACACCTTC	CASSQRGAASNYGYTF
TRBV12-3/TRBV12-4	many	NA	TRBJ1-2	TGTGCCAGCAGTTTAGCTGGCAACTATGGCTACACCTTC	CASSLAGNYGYTF
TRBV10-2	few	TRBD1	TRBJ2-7	TGCGCCAGCAGTAGTCTAGACAGGGCCCACGAGCAGTACTTC	CASSSLDRAHEQYF
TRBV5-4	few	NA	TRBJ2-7	TGTGCCAGCAGCTTGTCTGGCTCGATATCGGCGGAGCAGTACTTC	CASSLSGSISAEQYF
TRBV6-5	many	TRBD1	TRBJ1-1	TGTGCCAGCAGTTACACCTCGGGGAGGGGGCACACTGAAGCTTTCTTT	CASSYTSGRGHTEAFF
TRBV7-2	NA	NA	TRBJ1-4	TGTGCCAGCAGTTCATCAGTTGCAACTAATGAAAAACTGTTTTTT	CASSSSVATNEKLFF
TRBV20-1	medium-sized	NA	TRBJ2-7	TGCAGTGCTAGAGACCAGGCCTCCTACGAGCAGTACTTC	CSARDQASYEQYF
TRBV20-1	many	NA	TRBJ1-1	TGCAGTGCTCACCCAGGAGGTCGGGCCTCGATGAACACTGAAGCTTTCTTT	CSAHPGGRASMNTEAFF
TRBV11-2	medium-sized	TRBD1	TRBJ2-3	TGTGCCAGCAGCTTATCCGGGACAGGGGGCTCAGTTTCTTATTTT	CASSLSGTGGSVSYF
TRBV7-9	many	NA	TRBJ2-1	TGTGCCAGCAGCCCTATCGTTAATGAGCAGTTCTTC	CASSPIVNEQFF
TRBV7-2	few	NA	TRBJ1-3	TGTGCCAGCAGCGTCGAGAGCTCTGGAAACACCATATATTTT	CASSVESSGNTIYF
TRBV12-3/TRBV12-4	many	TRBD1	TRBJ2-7	TGTGCCAGCAGTTCGAGGGGGCGAGAGCAGTACTTC	CASSSRGREQYF
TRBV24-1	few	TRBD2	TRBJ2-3	TGTGCCACCAGTGATTACAGAGCGGGGGCCACAGATACGCAGTATTTT	CATSDYRAGATDTQYF
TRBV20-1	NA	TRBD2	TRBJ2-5	TGCAGTGCCCTAGTGGGGGGGAGGGAGACCCAGTACTTC	CSALVGGRETQYF
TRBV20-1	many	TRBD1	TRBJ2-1	TGCAGTGCTAGAGGGCCAGGGGGCAATGAGCAGTTCTTC	CSARGPGGNEQFF
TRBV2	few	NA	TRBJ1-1	TGTGCCAGCAGTGAGTGGTTCGTTGCAGCTTTCTTT	CASSEWFVAAFF
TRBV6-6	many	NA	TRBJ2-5	TGTGCCAGCAGTTACTCGCAAGAGACCCAGTACTTC	CASSYSQETQYF
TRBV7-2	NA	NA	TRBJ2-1	TGTGCCAGCAGCTTGGGGTACAATGAGCAGTTCTTC	CASSLGYNEQFF
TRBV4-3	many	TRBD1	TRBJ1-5	TGCGCCAGCAGCTTGTACCGGGACAGGGAGACTCAGCCCCAGCATTTT	CASSLYRDRETQPQHF
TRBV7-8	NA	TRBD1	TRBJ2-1	TGTGCCAGCAGCTTACCCAGGGGGCCTTTCTACAATGAACAGTTCTTC	CASSLPRGPFYNEQFF
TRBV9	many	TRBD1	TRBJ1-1	TGTGCCAGCAGCACACGGGACAGTTTGAACACTGAAGCTTTCTTT	CASSTRDSLNTEAFF
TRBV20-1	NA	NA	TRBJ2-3	TGCAGTGCTAGAGGGACCGGGGCGAGCGCATATAGCACAGATACGCAGTATTTT	CSARGTGASAYSTDTQYF
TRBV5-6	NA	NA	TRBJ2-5	TGTGCCAGCAGCTTGGACGTGTCCGAGACCCAGTACTTC	CASSLDVSETQYF
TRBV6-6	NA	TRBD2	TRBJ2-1	TGTGCCAGCAGACCTTTAGCGGGAGACTACGATGAGCAGTTCTTC	CASRPLAGDYDEQFF
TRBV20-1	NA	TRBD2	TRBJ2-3	TGCAGTGCTAGAGGACTAGCGGGGGCTCTGAGCACAGATACGCAGTATTTT	CSARGLAGALSTDTQYF
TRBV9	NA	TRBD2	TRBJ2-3	TGTGCCAGCAGCGTAGCTACGAGTAGCGGGGGGGGCACAGATACGCAGTATTTT	CASSVATSSGGGTDTQYF
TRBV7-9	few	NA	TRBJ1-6	TGTGCCAGCAGCTCCCCCGGGACGGACCATTCACCCCTCCACTTT	CASSSPGTDHSPLHF
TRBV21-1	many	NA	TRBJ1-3	TGTGCCAGCAGCGAAATACAGGGAAACACCATATATTTT	CASSEIQGNTIYF
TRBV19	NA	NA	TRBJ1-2	TGTGCCAGTAGTAGGTCAGGGGATGGCTATGGCTACACCTTC	CASSRSGDGYGYTF
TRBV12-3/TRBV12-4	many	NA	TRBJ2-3	TGTGCCAGCAGTTACAGGTTCACAGATACGCAGTATTTT	CASSYRFTDTQYF
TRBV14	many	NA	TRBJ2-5	TGTGCCAGCAGCCAAGCACTGGGTCCCCAAGAGACCCAGTACTTC	CASSQALGPQETQYF
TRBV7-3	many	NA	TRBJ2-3	TGTGCCAGCAGCTTAGAGGGAACGGAGGGAGATACGCAGTATTTT	CASSLEGTEGDTQYF
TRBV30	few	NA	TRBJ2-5	TGTGCCTGGAGTGTCGTCAGGGGAGGGGAGACCCAGTACTTC	CAWSVVRGGETQYF
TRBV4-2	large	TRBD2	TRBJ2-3	TGTGCCAGCAGCCAAGAGAAGGCAGCGGGAACAGATACGCAGTATTTT	CASSQEKAAGTDTQYF
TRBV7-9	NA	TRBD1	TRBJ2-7	TGTGCCAGCAGCTTAGAAACAGGGGCCTACGAGCAGTACTTC	CASSLETGAYEQYF
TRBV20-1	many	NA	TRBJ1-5	TGCAGTGCTTTAAACCGGGGGTATAGCAATCAGCCCCAGCATTTT	CSALNRGYSNQPQHF
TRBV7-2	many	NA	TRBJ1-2	TGTGCCAGCAGCCTTACAGGGACGGTAAAAGGTGGCTACACCTTC	CASSLTGTVKGGYTF
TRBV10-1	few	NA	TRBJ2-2	TGCGCCAGCAGTGATTACAGCGGAGTGAACACCGGGGAGCTGTTTTTT	CASSDYSGVNTGELFF
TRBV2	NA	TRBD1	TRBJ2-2	TGTGCCAGCAGTGCAGACAGGGGAGACACCGGGGAGCTGTTTTTT	CASSADRGDTGELFF
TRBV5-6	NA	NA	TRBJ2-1	TGTGCCAGCAGTTTCGTCGGGCCTCGACACAATGAGCAGTTCTTC	CASSFVGPRHNEQFF
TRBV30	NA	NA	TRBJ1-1	TGTGCCTGGGGGAATAGGGATGGAGCTTTCTTT	CAWGNRDGAFF